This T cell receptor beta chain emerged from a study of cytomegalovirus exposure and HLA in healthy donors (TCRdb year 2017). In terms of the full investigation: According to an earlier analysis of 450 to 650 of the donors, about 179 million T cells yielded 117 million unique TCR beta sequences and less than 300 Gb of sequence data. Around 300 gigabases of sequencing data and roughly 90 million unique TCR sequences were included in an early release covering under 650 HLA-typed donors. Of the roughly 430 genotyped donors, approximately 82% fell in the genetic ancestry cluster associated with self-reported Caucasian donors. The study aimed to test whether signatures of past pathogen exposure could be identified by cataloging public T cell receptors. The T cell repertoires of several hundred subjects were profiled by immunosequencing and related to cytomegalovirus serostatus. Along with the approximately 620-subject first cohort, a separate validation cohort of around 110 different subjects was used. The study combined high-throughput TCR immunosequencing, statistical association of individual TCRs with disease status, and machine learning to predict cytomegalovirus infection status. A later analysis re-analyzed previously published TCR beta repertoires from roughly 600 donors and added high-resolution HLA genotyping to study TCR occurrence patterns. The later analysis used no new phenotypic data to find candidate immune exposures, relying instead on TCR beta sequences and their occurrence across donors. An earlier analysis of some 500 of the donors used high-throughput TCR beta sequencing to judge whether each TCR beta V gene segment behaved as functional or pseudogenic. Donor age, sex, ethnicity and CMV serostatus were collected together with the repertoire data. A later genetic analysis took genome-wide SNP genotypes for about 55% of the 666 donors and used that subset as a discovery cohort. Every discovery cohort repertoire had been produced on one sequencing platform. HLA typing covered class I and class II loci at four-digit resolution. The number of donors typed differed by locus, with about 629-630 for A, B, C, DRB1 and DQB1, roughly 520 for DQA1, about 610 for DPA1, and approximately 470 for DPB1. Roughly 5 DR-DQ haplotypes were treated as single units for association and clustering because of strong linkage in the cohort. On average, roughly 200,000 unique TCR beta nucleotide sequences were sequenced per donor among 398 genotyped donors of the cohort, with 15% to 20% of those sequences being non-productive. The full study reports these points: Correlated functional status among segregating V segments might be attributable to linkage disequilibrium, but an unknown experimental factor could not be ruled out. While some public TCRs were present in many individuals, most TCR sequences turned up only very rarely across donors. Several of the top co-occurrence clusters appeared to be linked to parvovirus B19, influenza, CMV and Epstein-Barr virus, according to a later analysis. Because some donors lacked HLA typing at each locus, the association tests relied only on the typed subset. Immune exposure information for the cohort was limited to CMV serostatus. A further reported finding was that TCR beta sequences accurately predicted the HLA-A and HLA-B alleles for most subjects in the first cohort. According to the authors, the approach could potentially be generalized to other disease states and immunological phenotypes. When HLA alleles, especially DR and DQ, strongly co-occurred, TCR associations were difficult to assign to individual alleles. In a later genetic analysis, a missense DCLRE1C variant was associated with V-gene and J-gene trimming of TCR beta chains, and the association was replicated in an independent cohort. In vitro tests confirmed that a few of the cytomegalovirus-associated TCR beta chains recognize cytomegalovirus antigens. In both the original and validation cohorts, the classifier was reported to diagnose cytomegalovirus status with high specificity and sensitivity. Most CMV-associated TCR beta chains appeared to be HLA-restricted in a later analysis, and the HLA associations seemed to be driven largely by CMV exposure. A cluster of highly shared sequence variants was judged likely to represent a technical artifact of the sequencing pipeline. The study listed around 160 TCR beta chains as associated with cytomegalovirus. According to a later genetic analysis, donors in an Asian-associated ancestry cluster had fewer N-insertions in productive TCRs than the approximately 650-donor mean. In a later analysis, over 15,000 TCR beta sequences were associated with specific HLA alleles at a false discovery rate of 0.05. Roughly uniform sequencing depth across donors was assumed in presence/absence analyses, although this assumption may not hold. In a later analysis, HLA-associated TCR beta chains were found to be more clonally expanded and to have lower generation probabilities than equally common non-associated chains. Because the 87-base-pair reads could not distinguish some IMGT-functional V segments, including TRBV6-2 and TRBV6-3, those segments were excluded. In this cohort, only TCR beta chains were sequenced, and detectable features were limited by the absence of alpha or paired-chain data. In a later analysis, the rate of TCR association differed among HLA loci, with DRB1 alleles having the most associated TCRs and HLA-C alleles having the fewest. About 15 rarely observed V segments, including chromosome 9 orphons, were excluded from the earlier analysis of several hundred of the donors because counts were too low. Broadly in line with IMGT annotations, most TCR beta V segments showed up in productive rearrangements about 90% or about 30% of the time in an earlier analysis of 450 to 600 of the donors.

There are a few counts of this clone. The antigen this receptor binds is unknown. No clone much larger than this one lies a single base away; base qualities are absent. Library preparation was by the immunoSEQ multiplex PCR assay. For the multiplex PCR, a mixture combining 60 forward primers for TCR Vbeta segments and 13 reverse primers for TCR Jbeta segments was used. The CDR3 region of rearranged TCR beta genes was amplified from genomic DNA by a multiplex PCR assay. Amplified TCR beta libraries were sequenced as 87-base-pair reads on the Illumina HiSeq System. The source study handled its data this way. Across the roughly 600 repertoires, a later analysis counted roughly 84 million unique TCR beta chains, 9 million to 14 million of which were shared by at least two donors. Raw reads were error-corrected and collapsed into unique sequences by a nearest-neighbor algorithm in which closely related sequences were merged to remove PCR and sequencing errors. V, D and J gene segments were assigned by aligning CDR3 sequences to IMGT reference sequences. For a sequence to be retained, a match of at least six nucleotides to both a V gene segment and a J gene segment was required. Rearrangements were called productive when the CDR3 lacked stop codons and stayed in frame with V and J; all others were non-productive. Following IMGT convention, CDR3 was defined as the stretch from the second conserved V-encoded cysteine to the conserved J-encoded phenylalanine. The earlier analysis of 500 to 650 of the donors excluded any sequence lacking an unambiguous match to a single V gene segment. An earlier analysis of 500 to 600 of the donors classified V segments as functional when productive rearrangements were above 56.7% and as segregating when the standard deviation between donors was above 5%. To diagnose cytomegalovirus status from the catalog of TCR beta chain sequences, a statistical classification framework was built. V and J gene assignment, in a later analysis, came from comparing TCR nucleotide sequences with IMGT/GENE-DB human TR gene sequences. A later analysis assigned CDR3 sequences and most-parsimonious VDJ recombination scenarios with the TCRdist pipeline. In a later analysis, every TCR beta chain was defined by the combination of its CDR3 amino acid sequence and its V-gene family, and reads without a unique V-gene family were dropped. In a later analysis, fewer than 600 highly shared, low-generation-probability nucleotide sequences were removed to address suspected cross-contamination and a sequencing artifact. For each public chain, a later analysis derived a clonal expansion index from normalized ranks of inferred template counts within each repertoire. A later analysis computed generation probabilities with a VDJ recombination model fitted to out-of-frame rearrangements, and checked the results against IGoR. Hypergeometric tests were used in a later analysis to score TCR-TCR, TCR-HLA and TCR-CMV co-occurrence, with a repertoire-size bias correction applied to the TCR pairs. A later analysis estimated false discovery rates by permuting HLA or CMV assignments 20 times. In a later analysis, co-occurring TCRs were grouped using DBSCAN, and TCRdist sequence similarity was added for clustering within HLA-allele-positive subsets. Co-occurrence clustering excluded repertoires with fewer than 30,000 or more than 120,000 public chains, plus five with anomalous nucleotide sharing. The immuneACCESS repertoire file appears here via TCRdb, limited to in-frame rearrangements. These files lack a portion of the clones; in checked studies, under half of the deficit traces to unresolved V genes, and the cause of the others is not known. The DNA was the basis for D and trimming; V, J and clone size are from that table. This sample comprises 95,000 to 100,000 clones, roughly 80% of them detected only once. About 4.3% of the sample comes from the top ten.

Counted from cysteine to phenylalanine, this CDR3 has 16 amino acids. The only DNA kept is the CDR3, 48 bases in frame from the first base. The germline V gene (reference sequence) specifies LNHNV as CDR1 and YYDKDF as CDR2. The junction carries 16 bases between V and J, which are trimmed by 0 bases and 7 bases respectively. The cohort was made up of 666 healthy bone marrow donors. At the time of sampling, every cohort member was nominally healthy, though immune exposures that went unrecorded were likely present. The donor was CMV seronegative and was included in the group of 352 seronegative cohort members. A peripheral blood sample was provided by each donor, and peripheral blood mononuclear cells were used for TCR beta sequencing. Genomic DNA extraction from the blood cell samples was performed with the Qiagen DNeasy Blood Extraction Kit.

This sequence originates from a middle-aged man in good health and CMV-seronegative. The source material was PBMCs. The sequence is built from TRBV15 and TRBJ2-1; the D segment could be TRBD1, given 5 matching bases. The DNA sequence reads TGTGCCACCAGCAGAGACCCTCTCAGGGTGAGGAATGAGCAGTTCTTC. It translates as CATSRDPLRVRNEQFF.